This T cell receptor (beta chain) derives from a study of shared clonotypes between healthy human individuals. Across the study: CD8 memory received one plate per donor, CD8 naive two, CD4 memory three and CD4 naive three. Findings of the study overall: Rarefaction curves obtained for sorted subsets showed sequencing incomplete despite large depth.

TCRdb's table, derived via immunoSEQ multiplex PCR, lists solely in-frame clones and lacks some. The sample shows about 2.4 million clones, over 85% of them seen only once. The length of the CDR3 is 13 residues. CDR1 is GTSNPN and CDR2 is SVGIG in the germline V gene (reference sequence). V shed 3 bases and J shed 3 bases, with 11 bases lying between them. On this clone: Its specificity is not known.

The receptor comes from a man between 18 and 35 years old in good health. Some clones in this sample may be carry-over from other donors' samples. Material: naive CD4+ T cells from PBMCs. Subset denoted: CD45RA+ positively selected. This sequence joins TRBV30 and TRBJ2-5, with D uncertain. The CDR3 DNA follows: TGTGCCTGGAGGAGGACGGCGAAAGAGACCCAGTACTTC. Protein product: CAWRRTAKETQYF.